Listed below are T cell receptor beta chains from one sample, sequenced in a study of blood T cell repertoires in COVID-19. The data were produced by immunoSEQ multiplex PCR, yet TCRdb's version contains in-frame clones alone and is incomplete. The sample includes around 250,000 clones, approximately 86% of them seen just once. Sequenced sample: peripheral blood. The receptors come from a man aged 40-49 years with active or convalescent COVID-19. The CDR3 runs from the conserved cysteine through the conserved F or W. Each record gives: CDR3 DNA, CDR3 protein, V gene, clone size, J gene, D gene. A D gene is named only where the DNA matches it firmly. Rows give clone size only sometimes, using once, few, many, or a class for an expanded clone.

CDR3 DNA: TGCAGCGTTGTAGGGGGCACTGAAGCTTTCTTT; CDR3 protein: CSVVGGTEAFF; V gene: TRBV29-1; clone size: few; J gene: TRBJ1-1; D gene: .
CDR3 DNA: TGTGCCACCAGTCAGGGGGGTGAGGCGCGAGCTTTCTTT; CDR3 protein: CATSQGGEARAFF; V gene: TRBV24-1; clone size: once; J gene: TRBJ1-1; D gene: TRBD1
CDR3 DNA: TGTGCCAGCAGCTCTGACAGGCTGACTGAGGAGCAGTACTTC; CDR3 protein: CASSSDRLTEEQYF; V gene: TRBV7-9; clone size: .; J gene: TRBJ2-7; D gene: .
CDR3 DNA: TGTGCCAGCAGCTTACCCAGGGGTGAGGTAGGGGCCCCTGAAGCTTTCTTT; CDR3 protein: CASSLPRGEVGAPEAFF; V gene: TRBV11-3; clone size: .; J gene: TRBJ1-1; D gene: .
CDR3 DNA: TGTGCCAGCTCAGCAGGGGCCGCTCAGCCCCAGCATTTT; CDR3 protein: CASSAGAAQPQHF; V gene: TRBV18; clone size: .; J gene: TRBJ1-5; D gene: .
CDR3 DNA: TGTGCCAGCAGCCGGCGGAGGGCGCTGGAAAAACTGTTTTTT; CDR3 protein: CASSRRRALEKLFF; V gene: TRBV3-1/TRBV3-2; clone size: .; J gene: TRBJ1-4; D gene: .
CDR3 DNA: TGTGCCAGCAGCTTAGCGCCGGGGTCCGGGACTCCCAGGGAGCAGTACTTC; CDR3 protein: CASSLAPGSGTPREQYF; V gene: TRBV7-2; clone size: .; J gene: TRBJ2-7; D gene: .
CDR3 DNA: TGTGCCAGCAGCAGGCATCCGGCCGTCGAACGGGTCCCCGGGGAGCTGTTTTTT; CDR3 protein: CASSRHPAVERVPGELFF; V gene: TRBV7-9; clone size: .; J gene: TRBJ2-2; D gene: .
CDR3 DNA: TGTGCCAGCAGCTCGACTAGCGGGAACTACGAGCAGTACTTC; CDR3 protein: CASSSTSGNYEQYF; V gene: TRBV7-2; clone size: .; J gene: TRBJ2-7; D gene: TRBD2
CDR3 DNA: TGTGCCTGGAGTGGACAGGGCTATCAGCCCCAGCATTTT; CDR3 protein: CAWSGQGYQPQHF; V gene: TRBV30; clone size: .; J gene: TRBJ1-5; D gene: TRBD1
CDR3 DNA: TGTGCCACCAGTGAAAACGACAGGGTTGGTGGCTACACCTTC; CDR3 protein: CATSENDRVGGYTF; V gene: TRBV24-1; clone size: .; J gene: TRBJ1-2; D gene: TRBD1
CDR3 DNA: TGCGCCAGCAGCCCCCTCTCCCTAGCGGGGGGTCACAATGAGCAGTTCTTC; CDR3 protein: CASSPLSLAGGHNEQFF; V gene: TRBV5-1; clone size: .; J gene: TRBJ2-1; D gene: TRBD2
CDR3 DNA: TGTGCCAGCAGTCCAGCCGGAGCTAACTATGGCTACACCTTC; CDR3 protein: CASSPAGANYGYTF; V gene: TRBV27; clone size: .; J gene: TRBJ1-2; D gene: .
CDR3 DNA: TGTGCCAGCAGCCTGCCGCAGATCCCCCGGGAGCTGTTTTTT; CDR3 protein: CASSLPQIPRELFF; V gene: TRBV7-9; clone size: .; J gene: TRBJ2-2; D gene: .
CDR3 DNA: TGTGCCAGCAGTGATTCAGGGAATGCGATGCCACTCGGGTATTTT; CDR3 protein: CASSDSGNAMPLGYF; V gene: TRBV2; clone size: .; J gene: TRBJ2-3; D gene: .
CDR3 DNA: TGTGCCAGCAGCTCCGGGGGGCAGGGGACCACCGGGGAGCTGTTTTTT; CDR3 protein: CASSSGGQGTTGELFF; V gene: TRBV7-3; clone size: few; J gene: TRBJ2-2; D gene: .
CDR3 DNA: TGTGCCAGTTACCGGGGTCTAGGGACTAATGAAAAACTGTTTTTT; CDR3 protein: CASYRGLGTNEKLFF; V gene: TRBV21-1; clone size: .; J gene: TRBJ1-4; D gene: .
CDR3 DNA: TGCGCCAGCAGCCTCCCGGACAGGCTCAATCAGCCCCAGCATTTT; CDR3 protein: CASSLPDRLNQPQHF; V gene: TRBV4-1; clone size: .; J gene: TRBJ1-5; D gene: TRBD1